These 24 T cell receptor beta chains originate from one sample sequenced in a study of preoperative IRX-2 immunotherapy in early breast cancer. Stated treatment: preoperative locoregional IRX-2 cytokine immunotherapy. Profiling relied on immunoSEQ multiplex PCR, and the TCRdb table lists in-frame clones only, not all of them. The sample has about 98,000 clones, roughly 89% seen once; the top ten hold roughly 2%. The source was tumor tissue, collected after IRX-2 immunotherapy. The source of these receptors is a human donor with breast cancer.

The V gene is TRBV15, the J gene TRBJ1-5; the match to TRBD1 covers 7 bases. J was trimmed by 6 bases and V by 4 bases; bases with no gene match: 9. Germline V gene sequence: CDR1 LNHNV, CDR2 YYDKDF (reference sequence). The CDR3 length is 15 residues. DNA of the CDR3: TGTGCCACCAGCAACAGGGGTGGTTTTGGTCAGCCCCAGCATTTT. Protein sequence: CATSNRGGFGQPQHF.

The rearrangement links TRBV30 to TRBJ1-2, with TRBD1 matching over 11 bases. Germline CDR1 GTSNPN, CDR2 SVGIG (reference sequence). The CDR3 is 16 residues long. V lost 1 base and J lost 4; bases outside the gene matches: 8. The CDR3 DNA reads TGTGCCTGGAGTGCGGACAGGGGGCGCGAAAGCTATGGCTACACCTTC. Translated: CAWSADRGRESYGYTF.

The chain has TRBV19 and TRBJ1-2; D not resolved. Between the trimmed V and J ends, which lost 6 bases and 5 bases, there was a span of 10 bases. The CDR3 loop spans 12 amino acids. CDR1 is LNHDA and CDR2 is SQIVND in the germline V gene (reference sequence). CDR3 sequence reads: CASSNGMYGYTF. The CDR3 DNA sequence: TGTGCCAGTAGCAATGGAATGTATGGCTACACCTTC.

The chain is built from TRBV19 and TRBJ1-1, with 9 nucleotides matching TRBD1. Trimming cost V 5 bases and J 5 bases; bases outside gene matches: 6. CDR1 is LNHDA and CDR2 is SQIVND in the germline V gene (reference sequence). The CDR3 totals 14 residues. The CDR3 region has the DNA TGTGCCAGTAGTGACAGGGGGAGGATGACTGAAGCTTTCTTT. Translated: CASSDRGRMTEAFF.

The CDR3 nucleotides read TGTGCCTGGAGTGTTAGATATGAAGCTTTCTTT. Amino acids: CAWSVRYEAFF. The rearrangement joins TRBV30 to TRBJ1-1; D is undetermined. Germline V gene lookup returns CDR1 GTSNPN and CDR2 SVGIG (reference sequence). Deletions cut 0 bases from V and 7 bases from J, with 6 bases between. The CDR3 length is 11 residues.

The chain combines TRBV19 with TRBJ2-3; D may correspond to TRBD1 or TRBD2 (6 bases each). Per the germline V gene, CDR1 is LNHDA and CDR2 is SQIVND (reference sequence). Trimming took 8 bases from V and 13 from J, leaving 22 bases between them. The CDR3 covers 13 residues. CDR3 loop: CASRGLGEGGEYF. The CDR3 DNA follows: TGTGCCAGTCGCGGCCTGGGCGAGGGGGGAGAGTATTTT.

V gene TRBV19 combines with J gene TRBJ1-1; D possibly corresponds to TRBD1 (6 bases). Germline values: CDR1 LNHDA, CDR2 SQIVND (reference sequence). V lost 7 bases and J 3 bases, leaving 15 bases between the germline ends. There are 14 residues in the CDR3. The CDR3 coding sequence is TGTGCCAGTACCCAGCAGGGGTGGCACACTGAAGCTTTCTTT. It encodes CASTQQGWHTEAFF.

V gene TRBV28 combines with J gene TRBJ1-1, with no clear D. Per germline, CDR1 MDHEN and CDR2 SYDVKM. The V end was cut by 7 bases, the J end by 0 bases, with 9 bases between. The CDR3 runs 13 residues. The DNA for the CDR3 is TGTGCCAGCAACGACAACATGAACACTGAAGCTTTCTTT. It specifies CASNDNMNTEAFF.

The gene calls are TRBV30 and TRBJ2-6; 8 nucleotides agree with TRBD1. CDR1 is GTSNPN and CDR2 is SVGIG in the germline V gene (reference sequence). The CDR3 runs to 16 residues. J gave up 0 bases and V 0 bases, and 1 base lay outside the gene matches. CDR3: CAWSVGTGSGANVLTF. The CDR3 nucleotides read TGTGCCTGGAGTGTCGGGACAGGCTCTGGGGCCAACGTCCTGACTTTC.

J is TRBJ2-3 and V is TRBV28, with D tentatively TRBD2 (5 bases). From germline, CDR1 is MDHEN and CDR2 SYDVKM. The CDR3 is 14 amino acids. With 3 bases removed from V and 2 bases from J, the gap between germline ends came to 9 bases. The CDR3, as DNA: TGTGCCAGCAGTTTCGGAGGATTCACAGATACGCAGTATTTT. This translates into CASSFGGFTDTQYF.

V and J are TRBV6-8 and TRBJ1-2, with TRBD1 as a possible D gene (5 bases). V was cut by 10 bases and J by 5 bases, with 20 bases left in between. CDR3 length: 14 residues. Per the germline V gene, CDR1 is MNHGY and CDR2 is SAAAGT. The CDR3 loop reads CAITATASQYGYTF. CDR3 sequence (DNA): TGTGCCATCACTGCGACAGCTTCTCAATATGGCTACACCTTC.

As DNA, the CDR3 is TGCGCCAGCAGCTTGCTAGCGGGAGGCTACAATGAGCAGTTCTTC. Encoded protein: CASSLLAGGYNEQFF. The chain carries TRBV5-1 and TRBJ2-1, with TRBD2 matching 11 bases. The CDR3 loop spans 15 amino acids. Germline CDR1 reads SGHRS; CDR2 reads YFSETQ. V lost 1 base and J lost 3; bases outside the gene matches: 0. The whole variable domain, filled in from reference TRBV5-1 and TRBJ2-1, reads KAGVTQTPRYLIKTRGQQVTLSCSPISGHRSVSWYQQTPGQGLQFLFEYFSETQRNKGNFPGRFSGRQFSNSRSEMNVSTLELGDSALYLCASSLLAGGYNEQFFGPGTRLTVL.

The sample holds a few counts of this clone. The genes are TRBV19 and TRBJ1-1; D call uncertain. Trimming left V 11 bases short and J 4 bases short, with 14 bases between. Germline V lookup: CDR1 LNHDA, CDR2 SQIVND (reference sequence). The CDR3 contains 12 residues. The CDR3 bases are TGTGCCGTCGACTCCGTGGGCACTGAAGCTTTCTTT. Its protein is CAVDSVGTEAFF.

This sequence joins TRBV11-3 and TRBJ2-2; 16 positions agree with TRBD2. V lost 4 bases to trimming and J lost 6 bases; unmatched junction nucleotides: 5. CDR1 is SGHNT, CDR2 YENEEA, per germline. The CDR3 contains 17 residues. The DNA of the CDR3 is TGTGCCAGCAGCTCGGGACTAGCGGGGGGGATGCCCGGGGAGCTGTTTTTT. It specifies CASSSGLAGGMPGELFF.

The chain recombines TRBV5-1 with TRBJ1-5; TRBD1 aligns across 7 bases. V dropped 4 bases and J dropped 5; count of bases not matched to a gene: 6. CDR1 and CDR2 from the germline V gene are SGHRS and YFSETQ. CDR3 length equals 14 residues. CDR3 DNA: TGCGCCAGCAGCCCTTCCAGGGGGGATCAGCCCCAGCATTTT. As protein: CASSPSRGDQPQHF.

J is TRBJ2-1 and V is TRBV6-8; 10 bases map to TRBD2. This CDR3 comprises 15 residues. The trim removed 4 bases at V and 3 bases at J, leaving 3 bases unmatched. Per germline, CDR1 MNHGY and CDR2 SAAAGT. CDR3 in DNA: TGTGCCAGCAGTTCCGTAGCGGGGGGCTACAATGAGCAGTTCTTC. Translated: CASSSVAGGYNEQFF.

V and J are TRBV11-3 and TRBJ2-7, with D uncertain. This CDR3 is 14 amino acids long. CDR1 is SGHNT and CDR2 is YENEEA in the germline V gene. The V and J ends lost 0 bases and 6 bases respectively, with 12 bases between them. CDR3: CASSLEQTRREQYF. CDR3 coding DNA: TGTGCCAGCAGCTTAGAACAGACTCGCCGCGAGCAGTACTTC.

This chain connects TRBV5-1 to TRBJ1-2; 11 bases match TRBD1. CDR1 is SGHRS, CDR2 YFSETQ, per germline. This CDR3 has 14 amino acids. V was pared by 5 bases and J by 4 bases, with 4 bases of the junction left unmatched. The CDR3 DNA sequence: TGCGCCAGCAGTCAGGGGACAGGGGGCTATGGCTACACCTTC. Amino acids: CASSQGTGGYGYTF.

J is TRBJ2-2 and V is TRBV19; 10 bases fit TRBD2. The CDR3 covers 14 residues. V was pared by 7 bases and J by 4 bases, with 3 bases of the junction left unmatched. In germline, CDR1 is LNHDA, CDR2 SQIVND (reference sequence). The CDR3 nucleotides read TGTGCCAGTAATGTAGCGGGGGGCACCGGGGAGCTGTTTTTT. Amino acid sequence: CASNVAGGTGELFF.

The chain is built from TRBV25-1 and TRBJ2-1, with a possible D match to TRBD2 (5 bases). V was trimmed by 4 bases and J by 4 bases, leaving 8 bases between them. This CDR3 is built from 13 residues. Per the germline V gene, CDR1 is MGHDK and CDR2 is SYGVNS. The CDR3 region is CASSGTVYNEQFF. As DNA, the CDR3 is TGTGCCAGCAGTGGGACTGTGTACAATGAGCAGTTCTTC.

The chain uses TRBV18 and TRBJ1-5; D gene uncertain. Germline CDR1 reads KGHSH; CDR2 reads LQKENI. V gave up 3 bases and J gave up 4 bases, with 4 bases separating them. The CDR3 runs to 12 residues. This chain's CDR3 is CASSPSNQPQHF. The CDR3, as DNA: TGTGCCAGCTCACCGAGTAATCAGCCCCAGCATTTT.

The rearrangement joins TRBV28 to TRBJ1-1; D may be TRBD1 (5 bases). Germline assignment: CDR1 MDHEN and CDR2 SYDVKM. V was shortened by 8 bases and J by 9 bases, with 16 bases between the two germline ends. This CDR3 has 12 residues. CDR3 amino acids: CASAPHGGKAFF. The CDR3 nucleotides read TGTGCCAGCGCGCCCCATGGGGGAAAAGCTTTCTTT.

The V call is TRBV14, the J call TRBJ2-6; 8 nucleotides agree with TRBD2. CDR1 and CDR2 from the germline V gene are SGHDN and FVKESK. The junction had 8 bases not matched to a gene; V was cut back by 10 bases and J by 0 bases. The CDR3 has 16 residues. CDR3 DNA: TGTGCCACGGGGGGGGTCTCCCGCTCTGGGGCCAACGTCCTGACTTTC. It encodes CATGGVSRSGANVLTF.

The chain is built from TRBV6-8 and TRBJ1-2, with a tentative D call TRBD1 (5 bases). The V end lost 6 bases, the J end lost 7 bases, and 12 bases lay between the germline ends. The CDR3 spans 12 residues. Germline lookup yields CDR1 MNHGY and CDR2 SAAAGT. The CDR3 region is CASRSRVAGYTF. DNA of the CDR3: TGTGCCAGCAGATCCAGGGTTGCTGGCTACACCTTC.